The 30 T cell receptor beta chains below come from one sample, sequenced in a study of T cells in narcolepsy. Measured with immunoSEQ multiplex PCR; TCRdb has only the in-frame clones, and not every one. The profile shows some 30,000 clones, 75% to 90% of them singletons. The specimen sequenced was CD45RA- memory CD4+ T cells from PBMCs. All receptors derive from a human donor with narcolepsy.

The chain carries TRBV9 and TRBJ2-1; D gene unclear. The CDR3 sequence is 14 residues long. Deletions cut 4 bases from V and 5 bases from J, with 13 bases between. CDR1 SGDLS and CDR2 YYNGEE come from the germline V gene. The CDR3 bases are TGTGCCAGCAGCCCCGTGGGCGGAAACAATGAGCAGTTCTTC. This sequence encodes CASSPVGGNNEQFF.

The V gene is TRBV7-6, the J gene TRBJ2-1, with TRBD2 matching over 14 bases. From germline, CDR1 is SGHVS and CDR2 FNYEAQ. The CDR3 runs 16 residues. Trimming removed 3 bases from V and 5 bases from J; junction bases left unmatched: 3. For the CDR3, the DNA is TGTGCCAGCAGCTTCGGGACTAGCGGGGGACACAATGAGCAGTTCTTC. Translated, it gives CASSFGTSGGHNEQFF. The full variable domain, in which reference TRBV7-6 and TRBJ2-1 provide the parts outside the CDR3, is GAGVSQSPRYKVTKRGQDVALRCDPISGHVSLYWYRQALGQGPEFLTYFNYEAQQDKSGLPNDRFSAERPEGSISTLTIQRTEQRDSAMYRCASSFGTSGGHNEQFFGPGTRLTVL.

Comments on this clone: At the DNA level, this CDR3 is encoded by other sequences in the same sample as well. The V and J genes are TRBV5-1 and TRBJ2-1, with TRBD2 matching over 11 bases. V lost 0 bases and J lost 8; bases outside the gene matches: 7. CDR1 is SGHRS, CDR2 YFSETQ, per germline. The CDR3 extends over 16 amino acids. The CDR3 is CASSLAGLAGGHEQFF. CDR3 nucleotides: TGCGCCAGCAGCTTGGCCGGGCTAGCGGGGGGTCATGAGCAGTTCTTC.

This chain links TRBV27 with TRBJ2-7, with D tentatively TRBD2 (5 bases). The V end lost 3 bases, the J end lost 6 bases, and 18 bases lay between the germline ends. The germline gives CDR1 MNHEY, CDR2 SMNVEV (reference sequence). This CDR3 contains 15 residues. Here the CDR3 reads CASSLGRLPAGEQYF. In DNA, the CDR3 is TGTGCCAGCAGTTTGGGAAGACTCCCGGCGGGCGAGCAGTACTTC.

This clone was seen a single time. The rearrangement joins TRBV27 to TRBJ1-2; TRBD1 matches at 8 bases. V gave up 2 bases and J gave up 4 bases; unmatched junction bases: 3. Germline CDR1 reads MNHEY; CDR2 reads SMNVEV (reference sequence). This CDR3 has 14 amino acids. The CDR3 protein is CASSLGTGSYGYTF. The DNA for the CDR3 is TGTGCCAGCAGTTTAGGGACAGGAAGCTATGGCTACACCTTC.

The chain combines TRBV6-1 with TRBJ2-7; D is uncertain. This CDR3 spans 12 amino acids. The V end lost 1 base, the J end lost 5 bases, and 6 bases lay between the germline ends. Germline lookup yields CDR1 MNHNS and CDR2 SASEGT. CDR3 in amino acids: CASSEVRNEQYF. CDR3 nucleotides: TGTGCCAGCAGTGAAGTCAGGAACGAGCAGTACTTC.

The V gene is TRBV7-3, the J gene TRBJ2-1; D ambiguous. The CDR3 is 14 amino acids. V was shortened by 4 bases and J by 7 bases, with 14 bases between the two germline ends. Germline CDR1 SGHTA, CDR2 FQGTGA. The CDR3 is CASSYPGGRNEQFF. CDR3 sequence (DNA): TGTGCCAGCAGCTACCCGGGCGGCCGAAATGAGCAGTTCTTC. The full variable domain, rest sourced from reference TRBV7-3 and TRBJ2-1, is GAGVSQTPSNKVTEKGKYVELRCDPISGHTALYWYRQSLGQGPEFLIYFQGTGAADDSGLPNDRFFAVRPEGSVSTLKIQRTERGDSAVYLCASSYPGGRNEQFFGPGTRLTVL.

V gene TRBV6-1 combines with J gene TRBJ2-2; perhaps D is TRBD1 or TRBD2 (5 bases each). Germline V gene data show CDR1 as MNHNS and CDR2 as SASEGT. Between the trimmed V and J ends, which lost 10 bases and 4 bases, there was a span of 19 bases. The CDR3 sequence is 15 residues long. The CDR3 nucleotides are TGTGCCAAGTCATCGGGGCGGAATCTCACCGGGGAGCTGTTTTTT. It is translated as CAKSSGRNLTGELFF.

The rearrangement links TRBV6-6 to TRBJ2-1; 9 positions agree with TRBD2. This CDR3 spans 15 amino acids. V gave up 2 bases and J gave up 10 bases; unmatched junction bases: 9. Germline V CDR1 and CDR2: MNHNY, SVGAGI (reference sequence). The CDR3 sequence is CASSYMERGVGEQFF. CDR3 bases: TGTGCCAGCAGTTACATGGAGCGGGGGGTAGGAGAGCAGTTCTTC.

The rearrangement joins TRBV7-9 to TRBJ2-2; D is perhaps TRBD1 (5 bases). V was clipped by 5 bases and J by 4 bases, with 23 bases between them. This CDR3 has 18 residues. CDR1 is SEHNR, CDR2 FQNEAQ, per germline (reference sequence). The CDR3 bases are TGTGCCAGCAGCAACTTCCAGGGTACGTGGGCGACCACCGGGGAGCTGTTTTTT. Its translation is CASSNFQGTWATTGELFF.

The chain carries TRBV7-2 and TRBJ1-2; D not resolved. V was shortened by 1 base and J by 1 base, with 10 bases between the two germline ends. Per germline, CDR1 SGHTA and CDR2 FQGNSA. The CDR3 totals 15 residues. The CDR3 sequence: CASSLVPTLNYGYTF. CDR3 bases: TGTGCCAGCAGCTTAGTTCCGACACTTAACTATGGCTACACCTTC.

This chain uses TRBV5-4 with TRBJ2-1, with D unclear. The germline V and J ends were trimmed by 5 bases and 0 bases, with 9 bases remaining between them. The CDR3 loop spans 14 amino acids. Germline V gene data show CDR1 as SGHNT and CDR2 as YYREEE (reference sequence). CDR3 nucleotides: TGTGCCAGCAGTAGGGTTAGCTCCTACAATGAGCAGTTCTTC. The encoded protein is CASSRVSSYNEQFF. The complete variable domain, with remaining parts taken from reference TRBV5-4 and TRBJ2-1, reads ETGVTQSPTHLIKTRGQQVTLRCSSQSGHNTVSWYQQALGQGPQFIFQYYREEENGRGNFPPRFSGLQFPNYSSELNVNALELDDSALYLCASSRVSSYNEQFFGPGTRLTVL.

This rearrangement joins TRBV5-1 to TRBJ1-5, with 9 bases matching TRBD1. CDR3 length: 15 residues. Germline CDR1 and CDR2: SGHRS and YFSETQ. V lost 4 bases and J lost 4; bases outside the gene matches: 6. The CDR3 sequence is CASSRRQGENQPQHF. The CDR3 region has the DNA TGCGCCAGCAGCAGACGACAGGGGGAAAATCAGCCCCAGCATTTT. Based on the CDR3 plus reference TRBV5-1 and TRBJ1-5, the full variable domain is KAGVTQTPRYLIKTRGQQVTLSCSPISGHRSVSWYQQTPGQGLQFLFEYFSETQRNKGNFPGRFSGRQFSNSRSEMNVSTLELGDSALYLCASSRRQGENQPQHFGDGTRLSIL.

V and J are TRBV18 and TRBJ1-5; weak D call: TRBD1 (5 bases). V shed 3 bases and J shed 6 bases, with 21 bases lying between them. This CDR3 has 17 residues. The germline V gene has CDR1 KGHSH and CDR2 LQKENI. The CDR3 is CASSPSVMSGNPQPQHF. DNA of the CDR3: TGTGCCAGCTCACCGAGTGTCATGTCAGGGAACCCTCAGCCCCAGCATTTT.

The CDR3 loop is CASSLAYQPQHF. As DNA, the CDR3 is TGTGCCAGCAGCTTAGCCTATCAGCCCCAGCATTTT. J is TRBJ1-5 and V is TRBV7-9; no firm D call. This CDR3 has 12 amino acids. CDR1 and CDR2 from the germline V gene are SEHNR and FQNEAQ (reference sequence). Trimming cost V 0 bases and J 5 bases, with 2 bases left between them.

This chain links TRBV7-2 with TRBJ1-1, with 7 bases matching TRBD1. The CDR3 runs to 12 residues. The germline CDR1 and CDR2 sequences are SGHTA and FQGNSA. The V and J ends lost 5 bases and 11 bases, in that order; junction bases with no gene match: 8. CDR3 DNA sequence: TGTGCCAGCAGCCGTCGACAGGGTCCGGCTTTCTTT. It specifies CASSRRQGPAFF.

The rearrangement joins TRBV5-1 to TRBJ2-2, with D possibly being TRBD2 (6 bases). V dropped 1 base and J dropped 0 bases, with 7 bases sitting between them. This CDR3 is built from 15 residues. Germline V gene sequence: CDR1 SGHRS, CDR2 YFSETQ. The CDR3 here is CASSLPGANTGELFF. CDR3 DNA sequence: TGCGCCAGCAGCTTGCCGGGGGCGAACACCGGGGAGCTGTTTTTT.

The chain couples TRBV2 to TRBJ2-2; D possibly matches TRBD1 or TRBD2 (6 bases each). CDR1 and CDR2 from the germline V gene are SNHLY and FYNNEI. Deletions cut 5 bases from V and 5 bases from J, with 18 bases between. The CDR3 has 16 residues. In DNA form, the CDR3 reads TGTGCCAGCAGTTCTATTACGGGGGCCCCAACCGGGGAGCTGTTTTTT. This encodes CASSSITGAPTGELFF.

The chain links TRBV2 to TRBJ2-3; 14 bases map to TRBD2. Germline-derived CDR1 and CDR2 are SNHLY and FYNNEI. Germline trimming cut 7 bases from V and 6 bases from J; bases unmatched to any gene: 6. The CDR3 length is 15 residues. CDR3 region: CASITGLAGVDTQYF. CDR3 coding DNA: TGTGCCAGCATTACGGGACTAGCGGGGGTTGATACGCAGTATTTT.

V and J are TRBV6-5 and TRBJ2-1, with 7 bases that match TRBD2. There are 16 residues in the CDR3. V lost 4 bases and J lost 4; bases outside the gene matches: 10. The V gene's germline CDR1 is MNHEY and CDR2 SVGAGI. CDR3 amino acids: CASSSSSGALYNEQFF. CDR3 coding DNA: TGTGCCAGCAGTTCTTCTAGCGGAGCCCTTTACAATGAGCAGTTCTTC.

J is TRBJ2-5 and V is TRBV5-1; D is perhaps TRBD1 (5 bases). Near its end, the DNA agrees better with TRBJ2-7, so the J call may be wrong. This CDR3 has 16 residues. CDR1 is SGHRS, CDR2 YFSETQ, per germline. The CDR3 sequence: CASSPRQSTSTYEQYF. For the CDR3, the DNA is TGCGCCAGCAGCCCTCGACAGAGCACCTCCACCTACGAGCAGTACTTC.

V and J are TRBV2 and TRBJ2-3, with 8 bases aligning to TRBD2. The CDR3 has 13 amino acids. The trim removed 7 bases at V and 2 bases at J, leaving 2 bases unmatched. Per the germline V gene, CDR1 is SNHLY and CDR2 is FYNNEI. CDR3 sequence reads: CASNSGVTDTQYF. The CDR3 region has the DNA TGTGCCAGCAATAGCGGGGTCACAGATACGCAGTATTTT.

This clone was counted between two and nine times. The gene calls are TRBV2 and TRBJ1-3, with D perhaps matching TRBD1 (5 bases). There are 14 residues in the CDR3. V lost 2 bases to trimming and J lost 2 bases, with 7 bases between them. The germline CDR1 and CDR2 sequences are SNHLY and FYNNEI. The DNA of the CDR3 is TGTGCCAGCAGTGAAAGGGGAACTGGAAACACCATATATTTT. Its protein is CASSERGTGNTIYF.

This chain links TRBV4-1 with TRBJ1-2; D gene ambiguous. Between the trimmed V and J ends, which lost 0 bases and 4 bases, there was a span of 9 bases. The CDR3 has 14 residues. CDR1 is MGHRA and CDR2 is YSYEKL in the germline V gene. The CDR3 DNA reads TGCGCCAGCAGCCAAGAAACGAACACCTATGGCTACACCTTC. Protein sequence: CASSQETNTYGYTF.

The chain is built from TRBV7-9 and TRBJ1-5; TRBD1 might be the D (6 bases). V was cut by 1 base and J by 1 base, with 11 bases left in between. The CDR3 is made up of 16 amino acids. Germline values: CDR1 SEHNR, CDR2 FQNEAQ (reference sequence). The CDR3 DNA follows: TGTGCCAGCAGCTTAGTGGTGGGGGCGAGCAATCAGCCCCAGCATTTT. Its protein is CASSLVVGASNQPQHF.

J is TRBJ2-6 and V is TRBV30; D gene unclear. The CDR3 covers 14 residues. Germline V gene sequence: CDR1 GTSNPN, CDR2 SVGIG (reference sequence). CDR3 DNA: TGTATGGCAGCCAGAAGAACTGGGGCCAACGTCCTGACTTTC. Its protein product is CMAARRTGANVLTF.

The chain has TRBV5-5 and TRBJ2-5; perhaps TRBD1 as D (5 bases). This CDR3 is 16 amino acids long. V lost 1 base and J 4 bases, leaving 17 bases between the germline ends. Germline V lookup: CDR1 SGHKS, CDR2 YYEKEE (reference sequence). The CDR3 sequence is CASSLFPGSKLETQYF. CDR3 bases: TGTGCCAGCAGCTTGTTCCCAGGGTCCAAATTAGAGACCCAGTACTTC.

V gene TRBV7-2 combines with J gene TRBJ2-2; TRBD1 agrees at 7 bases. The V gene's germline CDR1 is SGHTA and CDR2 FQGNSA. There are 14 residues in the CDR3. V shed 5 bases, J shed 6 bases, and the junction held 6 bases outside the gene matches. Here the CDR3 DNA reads TGTGCCAGCAGCATAAGACAGGGTGCCGGGGAGCTGTTTTTT. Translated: CASSIRQGAGELFF.

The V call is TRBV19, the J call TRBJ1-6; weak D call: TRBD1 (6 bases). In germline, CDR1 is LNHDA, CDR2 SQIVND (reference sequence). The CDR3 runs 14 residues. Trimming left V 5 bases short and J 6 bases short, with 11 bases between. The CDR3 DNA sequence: TGTGCCAGTAGTGAGGGGGGGCGTAATTCACCCCTCCACTTT. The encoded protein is CASSEGGRNSPLHF.

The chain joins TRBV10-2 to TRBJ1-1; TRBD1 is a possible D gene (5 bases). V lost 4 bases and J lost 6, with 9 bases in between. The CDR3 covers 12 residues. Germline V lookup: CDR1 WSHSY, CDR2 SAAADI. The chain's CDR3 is CASSVTEAEAFF. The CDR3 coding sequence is TGCGCCAGCAGTGTGACAGAAGCTGAAGCTTTCTTT.